This T cell receptor beta chain was documented in a study of shared clonotypes between healthy human individuals. Notes on the study in general: Among the subsets, naive ones generally showed larger estimated richness than memory ones.

CDR3 length equals 15 residues. Trimming took 0 bases from V and 0 from J, leaving 6 bases between them. The germline V gene encodes CDR1 SNHLY and CDR2 FYNNEI. Recent acute infections and vaccinations were absent in the healthy HIV-negative adult donors. Remarks on this clone: Its antigen is currently unknown.

Profiling relied on immunoSEQ multiplex PCR, and the TCRdb table lists in-frame clones only, not all of them. The repertoire holds some 2,000,000 clones, with 90% to 97% as singletons. The sample comprised naive CD4+ T cells sorted from blood. Subset of the sample: CD45RA+ positively selected. The chain has TRBV2 and TRBJ2-1; D is perhaps TRBD2 (6 bases). The TCR sequence derives from a man younger than 35 in good health. Here the CDR3 DNA reads TGTGCCAGCAGTGAAGCTAGCGGCTCCTACAATGAGCAGTTCTTC. Translating it yields CASSEASGSYNEQFF.